This TCR beta chain comes out of a study of breast tumors, draining lymph nodes, adjacent tissues. Study-wide results and limits: Most tumor T cells seemingly derive from lymph node, then expand in tumor. Tumors had less TCR diversity than lymph nodes, more than nontumor tissue. Tumor and nontumor repertoires were significantly more similar in luminal-like than in basal-like breast cancer.

This clonotype was observed many times. The antigen is not known. Germline V gene sequence: CDR1 SGHVS, CDR2 FQNEAQ. The V gene end was trimmed by 5 bases and the J gene end by 8 bases; junction bases not matched to a gene: 12. This CDR3 spans 17 amino acids. Samples came from axillary lymph nodes draining the breast cancer. Each CDR3 protein is one row after TCRdb ran MiXCR on the multiplex PCR reads. This sample yields 75,000 to 100,000 distinct CDR3 sequences, of which about 21% are seen a single time; around 2.5% belongs to the top ten. J is TRBJ2-1 and V is TRBV7-8; 13 bases line up with TRBD2. The origin of this receptor is a female donor with breast cancer. Some clones in this sample may be carry-over from other donors' samples. Sequencing used axillary lymph node tissue. In DNA, the CDR3 is TGTGCCAGCAGCCCCTACAGGACTAGCGGGAGTGTAGATGAGCAGTTCTTC. Protein sequence: CASSPYRTSGSVDEQFF.